This passage covers 11 T cell receptor beta chains from one sample sequenced in a study of T cell responses to AZD1222 COVID-19 vaccine. Here immunoSEQ multiplex PCR was the method, and the copy in TCRdb shows in-frame clones only, minus some. The sample lists around 50,000 clones; 80% to 90% were seen once. Material: peripheral blood, obtained on day 0 of AZD1222 vaccination. These receptors all stem from an adult in good health.

The rearrangement joins TRBV7-2 to TRBJ2-2, with 7 bases that match TRBD1. Germline V gene lookup returns CDR1 SGHTA and CDR2 FQGNSA. The V gene end was trimmed by 3 bases and the J gene end by 4 bases; junction bases not matched to a gene: 8. The CDR3 totals 16 residues. As DNA, the CDR3 is TGTGCCAGCAGCTTTCGACAGGGTGCGACCACCGGGGAGCTGTTTTTT. It encodes CASSFRQGATTGELFF.

The rearrangement uses TRBV9 and TRBJ1-2, with 8 nucleotides matching TRBD1. Trimming cost V 3 bases and J 4 bases; bases outside gene matches: 8. This CDR3 spans 15 amino acids. The germline V gene has CDR1 SGDLS and CDR2 YYNGEE. The CDR3 DNA follows: TGTGCCAGCAGCGCCGGGACAGGAGGAACCTATGGCTACACCTTC. Its translation: CASSAGTGGTYGYTF.

The chain recombines TRBV5-4 with TRBJ2-2, with D perhaps matching TRBD1 (6 bases). Germline CDR1 and CDR2: SGHNT and YYREEE (reference sequence). V shed 0 bases and J shed 4 bases, with 7 bases lying between them. The CDR3 spans 14 residues. This CDR3 reads CASSLVGGTGELFF. In nucleotides, the CDR3 is TGTGCCAGCAGCTTGGTAGGGGGCACCGGGGAGCTGTTTTTT.

The chain uses TRBV7-2 and TRBJ1-1, with D unclear. Trimming pared 5 bases from V and 0 bases from J, leaving 16 bases between. Germline V gene sequence: CDR1 SGHTA, CDR2 FQGNSA. There are 16 residues in the CDR3. CDR3 nucleotide sequence: TGTGCCAGCAGCACCAAAGGTGGCAGCCTGAACACTGAAGCTTTCTTT. Translating gives CASSTKGGSLNTEAFF.

This chain connects TRBV7-2 to TRBJ2-7; 8 nucleotides match TRBD1. The V and J ends lost 3 bases and 7 bases, in that order; junction bases with no gene match: 8. Germline loops: CDR1 SGHTA, CDR2 FQGNSA. The CDR3 is made up of 14 amino acids. The CDR3 bases are TGTGCCAGCAGCTTTATCCAGGGGGCTTGGGAGCAGTACTTC. Amino acid sequence: CASSFIQGAWEQYF.

The chain recombines TRBV10-1 with TRBJ2-3; maybe TRBD1 (5 bases). V was clipped by 6 bases and J by 1 base, with 17 bases between them. The V gene's germline CDR1 is WNHNN and CDR2 SYGVQD (reference sequence). The CDR3 extends over 16 amino acids. The CDR3 spells CASRKSRAPRTDTQYF. As DNA, the CDR3 is TGCGCCAGCAGGAAGAGCAGGGCCCCTCGCACAGATACGCAGTATTTT.

J is TRBJ2-1 and V is TRBV29-1; D call uncertain. Looked up from germline, CDR1 is SQVTM and CDR2 is ANQGSEA. This CDR3 comprises 13 residues. Trimming left V 5 bases short and J 7 bases short, with 15 bases between. This chain's CDR3 is CSVPSEYGNEQFF. The CDR3 DNA reads TGCAGCGTTCCCAGCGAATATGGGAATGAGCAGTTCTTC.

The chain carries TRBV19 and TRBJ1-5, with D perhaps matching TRBD1 (6 bases). This CDR3 spans 15 amino acids. Looked up from germline, CDR1 is LNHDA and CDR2 is SQIVND (reference sequence). Trimming cost V 7 bases and J 0 bases, with 13 bases left between them. CDR3: CASKDRIHSNQPQHF. CDR3 nucleotide sequence: TGTGCCAGTAAAGACAGGATCCATAGCAATCAGCCCCAGCATTTT.

The DNA of the CDR3 is TGTGCCAGCAGGTCCGGGGGACTAGCCAAAAACATTCAGTACTTC. Translation gives CASRSGGLAKNIQYF. The chain joins TRBV6-5 to TRBJ2-4; tentative D call: TRBD2 (6 bases). Trimming stripped 6 bases from V and 0 bases from J, with 12 bases between. CDR1 is MNHEY, CDR2 SVGAGI, per germline. This CDR3 is 15 amino acids long.

This clone is a singleton in its sample. This sequence joins TRBV30 and TRBJ1-2; TRBD1 might be the D (5 bases). Trimming left V 4 bases short and J 3 bases short, with 12 bases between. The germline V gene encodes CDR1 GTSNPN and CDR2 SVGIG (reference sequence). The CDR3 is made up of 13 amino acids. In DNA form, the CDR3 reads TGTGCCTGGAAATTTGGGGCAGACTATGGCTACACCTTC. Its translation: CAWKFGADYGYTF. The full variable domain, in which reference TRBV30 and TRBJ1-2 provide the parts outside the CDR3, is SQTIHQWPATLVQPVGSPLSLECTVEGTSNPNLYWYRQAAGRGLQLLFYSVGIGQISSEVPQNLSASRPQDRQFILSSKKLLLSDSGFYLCAWKFGADYGYTFGSGTRLTVV.

CDR3 sequence reads: CASSIQAGGRYEQYF. CDR3 bases: TGTGCCAGTAGTATTCAGGCAGGGGGACGCTACGAGCAGTACTTC. The chain carries TRBV19 and TRBJ2-7; 7 nucleotides match TRBD1. CDR3 length: 15 residues. V shed 3 bases, J shed 3 bases, and the junction held 8 bases outside the gene matches. The germline V gene has CDR1 LNHDA and CDR2 SQIVND (reference sequence).